Presented here are 17 T cell receptor beta chains from one specimen sequenced in a study of T cells after yellow fever vaccination. TCRdb re-analysed the 5' RACE reads in MiXCR, keeping a single row per CDR3 protein. The data contain over 110,000 distinct CDR3 sequences, 7% to 9% of them singletons. Sequences were derived from CD4+ T cells sorted from PBMCs, sampled 5 days after the yellow fever booster vaccination. The receptors shown here come from a man younger than 40 who received the YFV17D yellow fever vaccine.

This clonotype was picked up many times. The V gene is TRBV10-3, the J gene TRBJ2-3; 8 bases align to TRBD2. The V gene's germline CDR1 is ENHRY and CDR2 SYGVKD. There are 15 residues in the CDR3. The ends lost 9 bases at V and 7 bases at J; junction bases unmatched: 15. In DNA form, the CDR3 reads TGTGCCATTGGCCCGGGAGCGGGAGAGGGATATACGCAGTATTTT. Its translation is CAIGPGAGEGYTQYF.

This clonotype was found many times. The V and J genes are TRBV7-8 and TRBJ2-7, with 11 bases aligning to TRBD1. The trim removed 4 bases at V and 9 bases at J, leaving 11 bases unmatched. The germline CDR1 and CDR2 sequences are SGHVS and FQNEAQ. The CDR3 is made up of 15 amino acids. DNA of the CDR3: TGTGCCAGCAGCTCACCGGGACAGGGGGTCGTTTGGCAGTACTTC. This encodes CASSSPGQGVVWQYF.

This clonotype has at least ten counts. This chain joins TRBV20-1 and TRBJ2-7; 11 nucleotides agree with TRBD2. The germline gives CDR1 DFQATT, CDR2 SNEGSKA (reference sequence). The CDR3 runs to 14 residues. The trim removed 3 bases at V and 2 bases at J, leaving 3 bases unmatched. In DNA, the CDR3 is TGCAGTGCTAGCGGGACTAGCGGAACCTACGAGCAGTACTTC. Its translation: CSASGTSGTYEQYF.

This clonotype was recorded at least ten times. This chain links TRBV27 with TRBJ2-7; weak D call: TRBD2 (5 bases). The CDR3 is 16 residues long. Per germline, CDR1 MNHEY and CDR2 SMNVEV (reference sequence). Trimming took off 1 base at V and 3 bases at J, with 16 bases between the two ends. CDR3 in amino acids: CASSLYASRFLYEQYF. The CDR3 DNA sequence: TGTGCCAGCAGTTTATATGCTAGCAGATTCCTCTACGAGCAGTACTTC.

The sample holds many counts of this clonotype. The chain joins TRBV20-1 to TRBJ1-5; the D gene is possibly TRBD1 (6 bases). Deletions cut 2 bases from V and 2 bases from J, with 10 bases between. The CDR3 is made up of 14 amino acids. Germline loops: CDR1 DFQATT, CDR2 SNEGSKA (reference sequence). CDR3 amino acids: CSARPRQGNQPQHF. CDR3 DNA sequence: TGCAGTGCTAGACCTAGACAGGGCAATCAGCCCCAGCATTTT.

This clonotype showed up many times. The rearrangement links TRBV20-1 to TRBJ1-5, with D uncertain. The V end lost 7 bases, the J end lost 2 bases, and 9 bases lay between the germline ends. This CDR3 has 12 residues. Per germline, CDR1 DFQATT and CDR2 SNEGSKA (reference sequence). This CDR3 reads CSVSPGNQPQHF. CDR3 sequence (DNA): TGCAGTGTGAGTCCCGGCAATCAGCCCCAGCATTTT.

This clonotype has ten or more counts. The chain is built from TRBV6-5 and TRBJ1-3; 8 bases map to TRBD1. This CDR3 has 16 amino acids. The V gene end was trimmed by 0 bases and the J gene end by 0 bases; junction bases not matched to a gene: 1. The germline V gene has CDR1 MNHEY and CDR2 SVGAGI. CDR3 bases: TGTGCCAGCAGTTACTCCGGACAGGGCTCTGGAAACACCATATATTTT. This codes for CASSYSGQGSGNTIYF.

This clonotype has a count of ten or more. The gene calls are TRBV20-1 and TRBJ1-5; D not resolved. Germline V gives CDR1 DFQATT, CDR2 SNEGSKA (reference sequence). This CDR3 region has 14 residues. Trimming stripped 2 bases from V and 2 bases from J, with 10 bases between. The CDR3 is CSARHPQGNQPQHF. In DNA, the CDR3 is TGCAGTGCTAGACACCCCCAGGGCAATCAGCCCCAGCATTTT.

This clonotype has ten or more counts. This chain joins TRBV20-1 and TRBJ2-6; 7 bases agree with TRBD2. Germline V gene data show CDR1 as DFQATT and CDR2 as SNEGSKA (reference sequence). This CDR3 has 14 residues. V dropped 4 bases and J dropped 0; count of bases not matched to a gene: 0. The CDR3 is CSATSGSGANVLTF. The CDR3 nucleotides are TGCAGTGCTACTAGCGGCTCTGGGGCCAACGTCCTGACTTTC.

This clonotype occurred many times. This rearrangement joins TRBV20-1 to TRBJ2-3; tentatively, D is TRBD1 (6 bases). The CDR3 runs to 13 residues. CDR1 and CDR2 from the germline V gene are DFQATT and SNEGSKA (reference sequence). The V end lost 5 bases, the J end lost 6 bases, and 15 bases lay between the germline ends. CDR3 in DNA: TGCAGTGCTTACGCACAAAGGGGGGATACGCAGTATTTT. The encoded protein is CSAYAQRGDTQYF.

This clonotype was observed at least ten times. The rearrangement links TRBV20-1 to TRBJ2-2; 8 nucleotides align to TRBD2. Looked up from germline, CDR1 is DFQATT and CDR2 is SNEGSKA (reference sequence). The CDR3 has 17 amino acids. V was pared by 2 bases and J by 1 base, with 9 bases of the junction left unmatched. The CDR3 reads CSARKGAGGLNTGELFF. The CDR3 nucleotides are TGCAGTGCTAGAAAGGGCGCGGGAGGACTGAACACCGGGGAGCTGTTTTTT.

This clonotype was seen ten or more times. The chain joins TRBV24-1 to TRBJ1-5; a possible D gene is TRBD1 (6 bases). From germline, CDR1 is KGHDR and CDR2 SFDVKD. The CDR3 extends over 14 amino acids. The V end was cut by 5 bases, the J end by 5 bases, with 12 bases between. CDR3 in amino acids: CATSAAGAYQPQHF. Here the CDR3 DNA reads TGTGCCACCAGTGCCGCAGGGGCCTATCAGCCCCAGCATTTT.

The CDR3 DNA sequence: TGTGCCAGCAGCTTTGGGACTAGCGGGCCGCCGTTCTTC. Protein product: CASSFGTSGPPFF. The chain uses TRBV7-2 and TRBJ2-1, with TRBD2 matching 12 bases. J lost 15 bases, V lost 3 bases, and 6 bases had no gene match. The CDR3 spans 13 residues. Per the germline V gene, CDR1 is SGHTA and CDR2 is FQGNSA.

Note on this clonotype: An end of the junction differs from the germline gene, which may be a read error. The chain uses TRBV20-1 and TRBJ2-2; TRBD1 aligns across 7 bases. Per germline, CDR1 DFQATT and CDR2 SNEGSKA (reference sequence). This CDR3 is 18 amino acids long. As DNA, the CDR3 is TGCTGTGCTAGAGATCGTCGCAGGGGGACCGCGAACACCGGGGAGCTGTTTTTT. Translated: CCARDRRRGTANTGELFF.

This clonotype was seen many times. The V and J genes are TRBV20-1 and TRBJ2-1; D is unresolved. The CDR3 contains 10 residues. Germline V gene data show CDR1 as DFQATT and CDR2 as SNEGSKA (reference sequence). V gave up 1 base and J gave up 9 bases, with 4 bases separating them. As DNA, the CDR3 is TGCAGTGCTAGAGTTATTGAGCAGTTCTTC. Translation gives CSARVIEQFF.

This clonotype showed up just a few times. The V gene is TRBV28, the J gene TRBJ2-6; tentative D call: TRBD1 (6 bases). The CDR3 extends over 14 amino acids. The germline V and J ends were trimmed by 11 bases and 4 bases, with 15 bases remaining between them. Germline CDR1 and CDR2: MDHEN and SYDVKM. This CDR3 is CACQGIEGANVLTF. The CDR3 DNA reads TGTGCCTGCCAGGGGATTGAAGGGGCCAACGTCCTGACTTTC.

This clonotype appeared many times. The V gene is TRBV20-1, the J gene TRBJ2-1; no clear D. The CDR3 loop spans 11 amino acids. Germline V gives CDR1 DFQATT, CDR2 SNEGSKA (reference sequence). The V end lost 0 bases, the J end lost 16 bases, and 13 bases lay between the germline ends. The CDR3 DNA is TGCAGTGCTAGAGATAGCCCAGGTACTTTCTTC. This encodes CSARDSPGTFF.